This T cell receptor (beta chain) was sequenced for a study of OX40 agonist ivuxolimab in advanced cancers. Profiled with immunoSEQ multiplex PCR; TCRdb holds only in-frame clones, not every one. This sample has about 78,000 clones, with around 94% found just once. Autoimmune disease history or systemic immunosuppression disqualified patients. Source: CD4+ or CD8+ T cells sorted from blood, taken in a trial of the OX40 agonist ivuxolimab. This sequence was found in an adult with an advanced solid tumor such as melanoma, head and neck, liver or kidney cancer.

CDR3 sequence (DNA): TGTGCCAGCAGTACCCCCGGGACAGGGGGGACCGGGGAGCTGTTTTTT. Translation: CASSTPGTGGTGELFF. J is TRBJ2-2 and V is TRBV28, with 11 bases aligning to TRBD1. V was clipped by 5 bases and J by 5 bases; unmatched bases: 7. The CDR3 totals 16 residues. The germline V gene encodes CDR1 MDHEN and CDR2 SYDVKM.